There are many counts of the clone carrying this T cell receptor (beta chain). The sample comes from a study of T cells in Graves' hyperthyroidism and ophthalmopathy. Study as a whole: Upon initial diagnosis and before any treatment, peripheral blood was collected.

TCR beta CDR3 regions were amplified from RNA. HTBI primers were employed in a first-round RT-PCR of the TCR CDR3. TCRdb reprocessed the multiplex PCR reads with MiXCR, giving one entry per CDR3 protein. In the table there are fewer than 600,000 distinct CDR3 sequences, approximately 15% of which are singletons. V lost 4 bases and J 0 bases, leaving 14 bases between the germline ends. Germline V gene lookup returns CDR1 SGHRS and CDR2 YFSETQ. The CDR3 consists of 16 residues. Sequenced: blood. The chain couples TRBV5-1 to TRBJ2-1; D not resolved. The clonotype comes from a woman between 35 and 50 years old with Graves' hyperthyroidism. The CDR3 reads CASSVDTSSSYNEQFF. Here the CDR3 DNA reads TGCGCCAGCAGCGTTGATACATCGAGCTCCTACAATGAGCAGTTCTTC.